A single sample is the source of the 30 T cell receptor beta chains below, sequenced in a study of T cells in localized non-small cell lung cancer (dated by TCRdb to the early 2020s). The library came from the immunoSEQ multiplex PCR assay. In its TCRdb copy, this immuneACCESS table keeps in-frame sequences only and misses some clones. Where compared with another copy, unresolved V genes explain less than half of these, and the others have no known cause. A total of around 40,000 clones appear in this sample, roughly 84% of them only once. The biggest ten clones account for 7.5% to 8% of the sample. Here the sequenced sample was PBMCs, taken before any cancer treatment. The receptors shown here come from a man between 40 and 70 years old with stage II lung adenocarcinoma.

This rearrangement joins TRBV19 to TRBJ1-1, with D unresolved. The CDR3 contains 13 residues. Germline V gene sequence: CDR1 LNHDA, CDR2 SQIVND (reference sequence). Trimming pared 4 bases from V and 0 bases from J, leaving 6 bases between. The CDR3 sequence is CASSTQMNTEAFF. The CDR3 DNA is TGTGCCAGTAGTACGCAGATGAACACTGAAGCTTTCTTT.

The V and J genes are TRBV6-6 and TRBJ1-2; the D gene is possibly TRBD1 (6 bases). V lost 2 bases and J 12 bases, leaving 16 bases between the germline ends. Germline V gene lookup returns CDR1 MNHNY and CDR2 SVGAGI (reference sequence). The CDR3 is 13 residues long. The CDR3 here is CASSYLRGGRNTF. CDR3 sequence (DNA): TGTGCCAGCAGTTACCTTCGGGGGGGCAGGAACACCTTC.

This CDR3 reads CASSLGGEGDTQYF. CDR3 bases: TGTGCCAGCAGCTTAGGCGGGGAGGGAGATACGCAGTATTTT. V gene TRBV7-8 combines with J gene TRBJ2-3; the match to TRBD2 covers 7 bases. The CDR3 runs to 14 residues. Germline CDR1 and CDR2: SGHVS and FQNEAQ. Germline trimming cut 1 base from V and 5 bases from J; bases unmatched to any gene: 3.

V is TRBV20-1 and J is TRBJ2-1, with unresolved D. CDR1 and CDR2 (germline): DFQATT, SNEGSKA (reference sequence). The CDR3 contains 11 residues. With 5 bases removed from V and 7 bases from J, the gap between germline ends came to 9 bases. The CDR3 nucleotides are TGCAGTGCTCGCCCCTTGAATGAGCAGTTCTTC. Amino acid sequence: CSARPLNEQFF.

CDR3 sequence (DNA): TGCACCAGCAGCCATCCCCAGGAACTGCCCGGGCCTATTAATTCACCCCTCCACTTT. It encodes CTSSHPQELPGPINSPLHF. The chain uses TRBV1 and TRBJ1-6. TRBV1 corresponds to a pseudogene. There are 19 residues in the CDR3.

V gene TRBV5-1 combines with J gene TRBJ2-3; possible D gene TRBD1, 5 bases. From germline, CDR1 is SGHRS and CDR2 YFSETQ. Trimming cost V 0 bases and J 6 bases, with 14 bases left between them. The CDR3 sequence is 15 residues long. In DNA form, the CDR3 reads TGCGCCAGCAGCTTGGCCATCAGGGTCGCCGATACGCAGTATTTT. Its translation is CASSLAIRVADTQYF.

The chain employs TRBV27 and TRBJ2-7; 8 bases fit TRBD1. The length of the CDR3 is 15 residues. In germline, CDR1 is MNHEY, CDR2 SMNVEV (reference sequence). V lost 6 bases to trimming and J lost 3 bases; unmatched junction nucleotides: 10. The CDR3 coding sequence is TGTGCCAGCAGGGACATTACGACAGGGGTCTACGAGCAGTACTTC. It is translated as CASRDITTGVYEQYF.

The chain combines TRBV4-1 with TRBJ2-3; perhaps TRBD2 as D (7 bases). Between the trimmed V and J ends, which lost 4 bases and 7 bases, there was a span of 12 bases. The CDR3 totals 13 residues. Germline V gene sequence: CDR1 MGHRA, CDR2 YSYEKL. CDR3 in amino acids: CASSLGGPNTQYF. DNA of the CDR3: TGCGCCAGCAGCCTGGGGGGGCCGAATACGCAGTATTTT.

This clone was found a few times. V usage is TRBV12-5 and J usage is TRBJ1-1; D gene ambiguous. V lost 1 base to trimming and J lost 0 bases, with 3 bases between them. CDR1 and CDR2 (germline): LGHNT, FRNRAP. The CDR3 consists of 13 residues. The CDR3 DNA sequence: TGTGCTAGTGGTTTGGAATTGAACACTGAAGCTTTCTTT. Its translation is CASGLELNTEAFF.

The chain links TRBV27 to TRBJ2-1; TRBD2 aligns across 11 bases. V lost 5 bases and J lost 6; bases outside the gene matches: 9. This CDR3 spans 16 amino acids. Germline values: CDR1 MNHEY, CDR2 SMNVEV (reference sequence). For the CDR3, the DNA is TGTGCCAGCAGTCCATCTAGCGGGAGGCCCATCAATGAGCAGTTCTTC. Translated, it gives CASSPSSGRPINEQFF.

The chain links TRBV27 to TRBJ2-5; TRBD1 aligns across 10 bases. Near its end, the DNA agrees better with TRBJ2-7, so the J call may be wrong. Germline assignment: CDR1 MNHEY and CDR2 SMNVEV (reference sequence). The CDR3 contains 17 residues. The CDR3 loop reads CASSPLGQGVRSYEQYF. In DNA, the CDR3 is TGTGCCAGCAGTCCACTCGGACAGGGGGTACGCTCCTACGAGCAGTACTTC.

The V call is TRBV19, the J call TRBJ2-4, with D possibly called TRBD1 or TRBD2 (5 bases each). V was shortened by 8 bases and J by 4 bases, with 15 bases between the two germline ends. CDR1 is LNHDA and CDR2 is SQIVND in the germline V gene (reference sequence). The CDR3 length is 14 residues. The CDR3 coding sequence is TGTGCCAGTGAGACCGGGACGGCTAAAAACATTCAGTACTTC. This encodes CASETGTAKNIQYF. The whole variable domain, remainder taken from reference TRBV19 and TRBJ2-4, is DGGITQSPKYLFRKEGQNVTLSCEQNLNHDAMYWYRQDPGQGLRLIYYSQIVNDFQKGDIAEGYSVSREKKESFPLTVTSAQKNPTAFYLCASETGTAKNIQYFGAGTRLSVL.

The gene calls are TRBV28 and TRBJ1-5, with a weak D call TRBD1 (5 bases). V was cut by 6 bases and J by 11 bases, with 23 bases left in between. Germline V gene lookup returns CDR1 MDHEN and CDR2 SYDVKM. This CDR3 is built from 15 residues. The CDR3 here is CASRHPRRGTRAQHF. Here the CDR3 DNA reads TGTGCCAGCAGACACCCTCGTCGGGGGACTCGGGCCCAGCATTTT. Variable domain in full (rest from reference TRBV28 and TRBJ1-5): DVKVTQSSRYLVKRTGEKVFLECVQDMDHENMFWYRQDPGLGLRLIYFSYDVKMKEKGDIPEGYSVSREKKERFSLILESASTNQTSMYLCASRHPRRGTRAQHFGDGTRLSIL.

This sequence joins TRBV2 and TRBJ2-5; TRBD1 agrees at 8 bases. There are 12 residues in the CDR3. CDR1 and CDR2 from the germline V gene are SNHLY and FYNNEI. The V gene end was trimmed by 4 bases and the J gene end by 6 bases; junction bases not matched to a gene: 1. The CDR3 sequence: CASSGQGQTQYF. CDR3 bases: TGTGCCAGCAGTGGACAGGGGCAGACCCAGTACTTC.

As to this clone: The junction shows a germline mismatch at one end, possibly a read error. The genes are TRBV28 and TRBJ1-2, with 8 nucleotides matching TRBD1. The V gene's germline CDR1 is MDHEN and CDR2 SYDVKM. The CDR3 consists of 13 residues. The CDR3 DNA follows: TGTGCCAGCACTCTCTCTTTCGACAGGGGAGGGGCCTTC. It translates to CASTLSFDRGGAF.

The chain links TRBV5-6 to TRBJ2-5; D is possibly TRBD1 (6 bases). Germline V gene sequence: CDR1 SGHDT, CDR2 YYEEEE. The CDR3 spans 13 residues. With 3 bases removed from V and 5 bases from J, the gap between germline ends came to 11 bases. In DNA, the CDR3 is TGTGCCAGCAGCTACGGACAGAGGGAGACCCAGTACTTC. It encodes CASSYGQRETQYF.

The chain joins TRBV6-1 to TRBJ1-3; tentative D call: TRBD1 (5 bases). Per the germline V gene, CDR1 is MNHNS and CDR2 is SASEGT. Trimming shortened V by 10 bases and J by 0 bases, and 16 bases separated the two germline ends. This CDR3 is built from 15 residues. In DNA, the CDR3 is TGTGCCATAAGACGGGGCTCGAGCTCTGGAAACACCATATATTTT. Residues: CAIRRGSSSGNTIYF.

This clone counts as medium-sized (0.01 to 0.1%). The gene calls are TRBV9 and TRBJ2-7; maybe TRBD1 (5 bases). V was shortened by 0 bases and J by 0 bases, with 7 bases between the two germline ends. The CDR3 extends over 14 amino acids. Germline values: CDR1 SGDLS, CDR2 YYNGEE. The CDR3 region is CASSVEGFSYEQYF. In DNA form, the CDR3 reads TGTGCCAGCAGCGTAGAGGGGTTCTCCTACGAGCAGTACTTC. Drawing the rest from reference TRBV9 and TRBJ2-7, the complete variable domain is DSGVTQTPKHLITATGQRVTLRCSPRSGDLSVYWYQQSLDQGLQFLIQYYNGEERAKGNILERFSAQQFPDLHSELNLSSLELGDSALYFCASSVEGFSYEQYFGPGTRLTVT.

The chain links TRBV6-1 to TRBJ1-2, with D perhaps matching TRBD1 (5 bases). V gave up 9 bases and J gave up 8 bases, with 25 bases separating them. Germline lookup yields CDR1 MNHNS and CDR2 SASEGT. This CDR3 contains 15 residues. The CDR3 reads CASGGLEEGARGYTF. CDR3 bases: TGTGCCAGTGGGGGGTTAGAGGAAGGGGCGCGAGGCTACACCTTC.

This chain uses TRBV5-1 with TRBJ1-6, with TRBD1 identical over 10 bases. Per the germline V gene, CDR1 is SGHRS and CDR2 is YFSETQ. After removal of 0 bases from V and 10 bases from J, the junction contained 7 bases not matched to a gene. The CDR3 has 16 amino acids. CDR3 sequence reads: CASSLGGDRGQSPLHF. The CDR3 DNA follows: TGCGCCAGCAGCTTGGGAGGAGACAGGGGGCAATCACCCCTCCACTTT.

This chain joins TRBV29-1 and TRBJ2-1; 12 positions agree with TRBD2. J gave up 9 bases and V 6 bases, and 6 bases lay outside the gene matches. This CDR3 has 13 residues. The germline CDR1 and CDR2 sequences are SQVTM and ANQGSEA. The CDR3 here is CSVASGRAGEQFF. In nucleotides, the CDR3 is TGCAGCGTCGCTAGCGGGAGGGCCGGTGAGCAGTTCTTC.

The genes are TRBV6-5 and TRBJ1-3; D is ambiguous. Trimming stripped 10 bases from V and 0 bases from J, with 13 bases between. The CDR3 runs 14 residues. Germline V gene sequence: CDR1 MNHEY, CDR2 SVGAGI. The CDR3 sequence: CATLEQSSGNTIYF. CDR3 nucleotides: TGTGCCACCCTGGAACAGAGCTCTGGAAACACCATATATTTT.

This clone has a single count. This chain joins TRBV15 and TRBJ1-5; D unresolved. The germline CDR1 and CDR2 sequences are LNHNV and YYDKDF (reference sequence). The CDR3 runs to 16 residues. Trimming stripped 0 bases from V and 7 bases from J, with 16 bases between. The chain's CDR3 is CATSRDQLGYGQPQHF. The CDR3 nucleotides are TGTGCCACCAGCAGAGATCAATTGGGGTACGGGCAGCCCCAGCATTTT. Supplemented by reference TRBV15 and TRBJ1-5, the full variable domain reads DAMVIQNPRYQVTQFGKPVTLSCSQTLNHNVMYWYQQKSSQAPKLLFHYYDKDFNNEADTPDNFQSRRPNTSFCFLDIRSPGLGDTAMYLCATSRDQLGYGQPQHFGDGTRLSIL.

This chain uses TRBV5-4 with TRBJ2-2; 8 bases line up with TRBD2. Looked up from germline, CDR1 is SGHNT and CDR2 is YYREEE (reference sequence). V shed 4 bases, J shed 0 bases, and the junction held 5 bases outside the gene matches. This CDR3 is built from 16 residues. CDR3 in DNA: TGTGCCAGCAGCCCCTTAGCGGGGACGAACACCGGGGAGCTGTTTTTT. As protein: CASSPLAGTNTGELFF.

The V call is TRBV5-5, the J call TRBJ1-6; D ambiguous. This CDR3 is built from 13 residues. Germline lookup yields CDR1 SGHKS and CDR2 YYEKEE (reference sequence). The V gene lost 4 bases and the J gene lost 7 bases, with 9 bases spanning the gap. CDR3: CASSRNTNSPLHF. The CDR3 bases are TGTGCCAGCAGCCGGAATACCAATTCACCCCTCCACTTT.

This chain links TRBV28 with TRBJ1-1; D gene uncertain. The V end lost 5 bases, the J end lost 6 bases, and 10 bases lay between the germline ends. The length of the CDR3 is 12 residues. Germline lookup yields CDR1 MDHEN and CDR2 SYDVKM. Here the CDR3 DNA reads TGTGCCAGCAGTCCCCTAAGACCTGAAGCTTTCTTT. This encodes CASSPLRPEAFF. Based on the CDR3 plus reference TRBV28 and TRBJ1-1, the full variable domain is DVKVTQSSRYLVKRTGEKVFLECVQDMDHENMFWYRQDPGLGLRLIYFSYDVKMKEKGDIPEGYSVSREKKERFSLILESASTNQTSMYLCASSPLRPEAFFGQGTRLTVV.

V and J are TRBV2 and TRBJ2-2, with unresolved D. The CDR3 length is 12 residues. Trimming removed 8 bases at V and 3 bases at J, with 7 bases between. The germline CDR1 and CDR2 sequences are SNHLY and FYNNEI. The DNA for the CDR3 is TGTGCCAGCGCATTGGACACCGGGGAGCTGTTTTTT. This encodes CASALDTGELFF.

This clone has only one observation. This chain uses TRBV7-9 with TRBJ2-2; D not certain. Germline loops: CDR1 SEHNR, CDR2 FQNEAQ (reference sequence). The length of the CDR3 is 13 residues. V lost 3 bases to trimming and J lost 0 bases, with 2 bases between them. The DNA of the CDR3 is TGTGCCAGCAGCTTCCCGAACACCGGGGAGCTGTTTTTT. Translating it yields CASSFPNTGELFF.

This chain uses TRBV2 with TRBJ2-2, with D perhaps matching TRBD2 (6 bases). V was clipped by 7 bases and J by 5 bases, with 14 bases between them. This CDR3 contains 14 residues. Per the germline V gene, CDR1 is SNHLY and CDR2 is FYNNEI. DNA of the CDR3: TGTGCCAGCACTCGAGGAGGGCGGACCGGGGAGCTGTTTTTT. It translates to CASTRGGRTGELFF. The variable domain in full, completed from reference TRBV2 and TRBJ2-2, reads EPEVTQTPSHQVTQMGQEVILRCVPISNHLYFYWYRQILGQKVEFLVSFYNNEISEKSEIFDDQFSVERPDGSNFTLKIRSTKLEDSAMYFCASTRGGRTGELFFGEGSRLTVL.

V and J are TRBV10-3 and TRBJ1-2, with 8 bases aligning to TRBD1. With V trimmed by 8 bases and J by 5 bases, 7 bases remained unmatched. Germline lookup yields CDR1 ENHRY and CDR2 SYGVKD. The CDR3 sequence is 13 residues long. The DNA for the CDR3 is TGTGCCATCGGACAGGGTGGATATTATGGCTACACCTTC. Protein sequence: CAIGQGGYYGYTF.